This TCR beta chain was retrieved from a study of blood T cell repertoires in COVID-19. Some clones are missing from TCRdb's copy, which holds only in-frame ones; the method was immunoSEQ multiplex PCR. Of about 300,000 clones in the sample, around 86% were seen once. The CDR3 consists of 13 residues. The V and J ends lost 2 bases and 5 bases, in that order; junction bases with no gene match: 4. Per the germline V gene, CDR1 is SQVTM and CDR2 is ANQGSEA. The sample comprised peripheral blood. The gene calls are TRBV29-1 and TRBJ2-3, with 7 bases fitting TRBD1. The receptor was isolated from a man aged 65 to 79 with acute or convalescent COVID-19. The CDR3 DNA is TGCAGCGTTGAAAGTGCAGGGGGAGATACGCAGTATTTT. This gives the protein CSVESAGGDTQYF.